This T cell receptor (beta chain) was found in a study of T cells in Graves' hyperthyroidism and ophthalmopathy. About the research overall: Prior to any treatment, at the point of initial diagnosis, peripheral blood was collected.

This clonotype appeared many times. Researchers amplified the TCR beta CDR3 regions from RNA transcripts. RT-PCR in the first round (using the HTBI primer set) targeted the TCR CDR3. TCRdb used MiXCR to reprocess the multiplex PCR reads, holding one entry per CDR3 protein. The repertoire holds fewer than 900,000 distinct CDR3 sequences, with roughly a sixth as singletons. Clinical symptoms, serum thyroxine, TRAb, thyroid ultrasound and orbital computed tomography informed diagnoses. From germline, CDR1 is GTSNPN and CDR2 SVGIG (reference sequence). The CDR3 runs to 13 residues. V was trimmed by 0 bases and J by 5 bases, leaving 10 bases between them.

Sequencing used blood. The chain links TRBV30 to TRBJ1-2; weak D call: TRBD1 (5 bases). This TCR came from a woman in her fifties or sixties with Graves' hyperthyroidism that later progressed to Graves' ophthalmopathy. The CDR3 DNA sequence: TGTGCCTGGAGTGTAATAGGACATTATGGCTACACCTTC. Its translation: CAWSVIGHYGYTF.